This T cell receptor beta chain was captured by sequencing in a study of blood T cell repertoires in COVID-19. Original methodology: Amplification of reference gene primers was used by the study to estimate nucleated cell counts. Measured with immunoSEQ multiplex PCR; TCRdb has only the in-frame clones, and not every one. V and J calls and clone size are as listed in that table; D and trimming were resolved from the DNA. The sample includes more than 250,000 clones, approximately 85% of them seen just once. From germline, CDR1 is SGHAT and CDR2 FQDESV (reference sequence). V lost 8 bases and J lost 3, with 13 bases in between. The CDR3 consists of 13 residues.

This receptor was taken from a man aged 45-65 years with active or convalescent COVID-19. The chain recombines TRBV11-1 with TRBJ2-5, with D maybe TRBD2 (6 bases). The sample consisted of peripheral blood. This CDR3 reads CASGVSGKETQYF. The CDR3 DNA sequence: TGTGCCAGCGGCGTTAGCGGAAAAGAGACCCAGTACTTC.